Following are 5 T cell receptor beta chains from one sample sequenced in a study of OX40 agonist ivuxolimab in advanced cancers. Assay: immunoSEQ multiplex PCR; the TCRdb copy retains only in-frame clones and omits some. The top ten clones hold 5.5% of a sample with 75,000 to 100,000 clones, less than 85% of them seen once. Specimen: CD4+ or CD8+ T cells sorted from blood, collected in a trial of the OX40 agonist ivuxolimab. The receptors shown here come from an adult with an advanced solid tumor such as melanoma, head and neck, liver or kidney cancer.

This sequence joins TRBV2 and TRBJ2-7; 7 bases are a match to TRBD1. The CDR3 covers 13 residues. J gave up 7 bases and V 8 bases, and 11 bases lay outside the gene matches. From germline, CDR1 is SNHLY and CDR2 FYNNEI. The chain's CDR3 is CASSRDSPTEQYF. The CDR3 bases are TGTGCCAGCTCCCGGGACAGCCCTACTGAGCAGTACTTC.

The V call is TRBV19, the J call TRBJ1-3; 7 bases agree with TRBD1. Per germline, CDR1 LNHDA and CDR2 SQIVND (reference sequence). The trim removed 5 bases at V and 0 bases at J, leaving 7 bases unmatched. The CDR3 totals 16 residues. CDR3 amino acids: CASSALGQFSGNTIYF. The CDR3 coding sequence is TGTGCCAGTAGTGCCTTGGGACAGTTCTCTGGAAACACCATATATTTT.

This rearrangement joins TRBV18 to TRBJ2-1; D unresolved. The length of the CDR3 is 15 residues. The V and J ends lost 3 bases and 5 bases respectively, with 14 bases between them. Germline CDR1 is KGHSH and CDR2 is LQKENI. This chain's CDR3 is CASSPSVEDHNEQFF. CDR3 bases: TGTGCCAGCTCACCTTCCGTAGAAGACCACAATGAGCAGTTCTTC.

The gene calls are TRBV4-1 and TRBJ2-1; either TRBD1 or TRBD2 may fit D (5 bases each). There are 15 residues in the CDR3. V was pared by 1 base and J by 4 bases, with 11 bases between. The germline CDR1 and CDR2 sequences are MGHRA and YSYEKL. CDR3 nucleotides: TGCGCCAGCAGCCAAGCTGGGGGTCTGTACAATGAGCAGTTCTTC. This codes for CASSQAGGLYNEQFF.

The rearrangement links TRBV5-1 to TRBJ2-3, with unresolved D. The CDR3 is 15 residues long. With 0 bases removed from V and 0 bases from J, the gap between germline ends came to 8 bases. The germline gives CDR1 SGHRS, CDR2 YFSETQ. CDR3 sequence (DNA): TGCGCCAGCAGCTTGGTGTTAGGGAGCACAGATACGCAGTATTTT. It specifies CASSLVLGSTDTQYF. Full variable domain (remainder filled in from reference TRBV5-1 and TRBJ2-3): KAGVTQTPRYLIKTRGQQVTLSCSPISGHRSVSWYQQTPGQGLQFLFEYFSETQRNKGNFPGRFSGRQFSNSRSEMNVSTLELGDSALYLCASSLVLGSTDTQYFGPGTRLTVL.